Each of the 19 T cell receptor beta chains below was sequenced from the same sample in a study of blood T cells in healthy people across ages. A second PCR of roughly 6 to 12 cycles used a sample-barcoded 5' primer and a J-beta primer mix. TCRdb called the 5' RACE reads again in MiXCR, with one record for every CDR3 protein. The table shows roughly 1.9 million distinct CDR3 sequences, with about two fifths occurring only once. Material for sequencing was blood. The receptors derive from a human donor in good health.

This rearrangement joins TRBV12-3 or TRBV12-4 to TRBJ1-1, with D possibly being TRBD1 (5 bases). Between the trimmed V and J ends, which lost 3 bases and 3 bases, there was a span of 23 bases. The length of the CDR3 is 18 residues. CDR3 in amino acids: CASSFRVQRYVRDTEAFF. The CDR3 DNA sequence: TGTGCCAGCAGTTTTCGGGTCCAGAGGTATGTCAGGGACACTGAAGCTTTCTTT.

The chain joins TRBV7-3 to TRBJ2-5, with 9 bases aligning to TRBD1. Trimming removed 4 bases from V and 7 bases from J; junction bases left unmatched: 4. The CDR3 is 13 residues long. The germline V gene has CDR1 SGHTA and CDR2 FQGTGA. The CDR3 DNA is TGTGCCAGCAGCTCGGCGGGACAGGGGACCCAGTACTTC. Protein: CASSSAGQGTQYF.

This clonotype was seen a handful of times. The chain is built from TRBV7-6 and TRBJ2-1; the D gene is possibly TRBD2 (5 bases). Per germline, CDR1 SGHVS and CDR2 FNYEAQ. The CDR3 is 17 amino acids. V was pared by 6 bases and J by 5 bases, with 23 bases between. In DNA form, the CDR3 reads TGTGCCAGCAGTAAATCCCTTGGAGGTAGAGGAGACAATGAGCAGTTCTTC. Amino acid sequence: CASSKSLGGRGDNEQFF.

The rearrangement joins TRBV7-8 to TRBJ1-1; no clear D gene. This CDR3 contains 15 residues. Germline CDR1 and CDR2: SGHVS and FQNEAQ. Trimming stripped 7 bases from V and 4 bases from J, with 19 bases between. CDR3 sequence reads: CASTWNPGVGTEAFF. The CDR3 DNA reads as TGTGCCAGCACCTGGAACCCGGGCGTGGGCACTGAAGCTTTCTTT.

This chain's CDR3 is CASSLAAGVRETQYF. CDR3 nucleotides: TGTGCCAGCAGCTTAGCGGCGGGGGTCCGAGAGACCCAGTACTTC. This chain links TRBV7-9 with TRBJ2-5, with 7 bases lining up with TRBD2. CDR1 is SEHNR and CDR2 is FQNEAQ in the germline V gene (reference sequence). The CDR3 loop spans 15 amino acids. The V and J ends lost 0 bases and 4 bases, in that order; junction bases with no gene match: 5.

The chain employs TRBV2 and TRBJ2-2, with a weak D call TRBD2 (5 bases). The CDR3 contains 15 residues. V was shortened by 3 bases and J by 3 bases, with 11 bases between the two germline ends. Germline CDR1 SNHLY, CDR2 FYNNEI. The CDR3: CASSDEGGYTGELFF. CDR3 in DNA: TGTGCCAGCAGTGACGAGGGCGGTTACACCGGGGAGCTGTTTTTT.

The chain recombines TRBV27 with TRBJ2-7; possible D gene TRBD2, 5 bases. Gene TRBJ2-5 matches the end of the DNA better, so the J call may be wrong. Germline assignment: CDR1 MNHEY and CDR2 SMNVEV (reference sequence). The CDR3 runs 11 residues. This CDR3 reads CATHSGETQYF. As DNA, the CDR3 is TGTGCCACCCATTCGGGGGAGACCCAGTACTTC.

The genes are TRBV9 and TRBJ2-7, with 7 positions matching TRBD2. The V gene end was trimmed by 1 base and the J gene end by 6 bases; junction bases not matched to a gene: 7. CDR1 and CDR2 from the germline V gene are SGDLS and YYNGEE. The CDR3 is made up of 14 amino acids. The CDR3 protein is CASSVFVGGFEQYF. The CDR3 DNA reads TGTGCCAGCAGCGTATTCGTGGGAGGGTTCGAGCAGTACTTC.

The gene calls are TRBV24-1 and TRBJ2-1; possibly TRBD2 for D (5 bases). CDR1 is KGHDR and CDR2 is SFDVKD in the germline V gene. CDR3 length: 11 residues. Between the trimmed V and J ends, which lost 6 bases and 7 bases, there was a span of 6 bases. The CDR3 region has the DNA TGTGCCACCAGTCGGGAAAATGAGCAGTTCTTC. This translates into CATSRENEQFF.

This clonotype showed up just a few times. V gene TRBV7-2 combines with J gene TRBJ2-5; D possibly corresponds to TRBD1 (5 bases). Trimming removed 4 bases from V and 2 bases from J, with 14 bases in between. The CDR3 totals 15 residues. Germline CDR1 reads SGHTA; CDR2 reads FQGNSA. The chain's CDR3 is CASSSYGRTQETQYF. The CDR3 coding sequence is TGTGCCAGCAGCTCCTACGGACGGACACAAGAGACCCAGTACTTC. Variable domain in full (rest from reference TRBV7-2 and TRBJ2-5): GAGVSQSPSNKVTEKGKDVELRCDPISGHTALYWYRQSLGQGLEFLIYFQGNSAPDKSGLPSDRFSAERTGGSVSTLTIQRTQQEDSAVYLCASSSYGRTQETQYFGPGTRLLVL.

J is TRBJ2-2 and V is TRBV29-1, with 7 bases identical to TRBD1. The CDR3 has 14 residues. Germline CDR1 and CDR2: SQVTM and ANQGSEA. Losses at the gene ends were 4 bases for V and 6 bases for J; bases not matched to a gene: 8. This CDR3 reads CSVVVRQGPGELFF. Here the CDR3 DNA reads TGCAGCGTTGTGGTGAGACAGGGACCCGGGGAGCTGTTTTTT.

CDR3 in amino acids: CATSDPQGRGAQETQYF. The CDR3 DNA sequence: TGTGCCACCAGTGACCCGCAAGGTCGCGGCGCCCAAGAGACCCAGTACTTC. The chain employs TRBV24-1 and TRBJ2-5, with no clear D. The CDR3 contains 17 residues. Trimming cost V 4 bases and J 1 base, with 18 bases left between them. Germline CDR1 and CDR2: KGHDR and SFDVKD.

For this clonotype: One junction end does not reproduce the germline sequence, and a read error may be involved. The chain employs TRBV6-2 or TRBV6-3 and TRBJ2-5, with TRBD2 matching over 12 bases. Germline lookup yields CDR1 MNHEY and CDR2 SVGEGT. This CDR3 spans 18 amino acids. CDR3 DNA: TGTGCCAGCGGTTACTCGACTAGCGGGGGCCTCAACCAAGAGACCCAGTACTTC. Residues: CASGYSTSGGLNQETQYF.

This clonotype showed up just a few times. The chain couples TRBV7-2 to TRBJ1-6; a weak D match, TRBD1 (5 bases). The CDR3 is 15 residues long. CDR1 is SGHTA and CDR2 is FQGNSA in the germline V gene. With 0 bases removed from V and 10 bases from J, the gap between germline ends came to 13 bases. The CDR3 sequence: CASSLARGGSSPLHF. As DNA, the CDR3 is TGTGCCAGCAGCTTAGCGCGGGGGGGAAGCTCACCCCTCCACTTT. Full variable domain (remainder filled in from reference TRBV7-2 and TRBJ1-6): GAGVSQSPSNKVTEKGKDVELRCDPISGHTALYWYRQSLGQGLEFLIYFQGNSAPDKSGLPSDRFSAERTGGSVSTLTIQRTQQEDSAVYLCASSLARGGSSPLHFGNGTRLTVT.

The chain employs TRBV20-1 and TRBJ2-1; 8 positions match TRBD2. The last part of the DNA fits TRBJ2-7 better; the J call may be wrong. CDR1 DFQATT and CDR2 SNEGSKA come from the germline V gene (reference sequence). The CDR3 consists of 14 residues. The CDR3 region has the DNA TGCAGTGCTACCGCGGGGGGAACCTACAATGAGCAGTACTTC. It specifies CSATAGGTYNEQYF.

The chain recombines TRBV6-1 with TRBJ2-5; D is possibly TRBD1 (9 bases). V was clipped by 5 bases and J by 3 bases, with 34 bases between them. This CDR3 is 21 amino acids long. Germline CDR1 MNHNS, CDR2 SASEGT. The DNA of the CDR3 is TGTGCCAGCAGTCTCCGGGACAGGGCCCACGTAGCGAGCGGGGGCAAAGAGACCCAGTACTTC. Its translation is CASSLRDRAHVASGGKETQYF.

In nucleotides, the CDR3 is TGCAGTGCTAGAGGGGGCTGGGTCGGGAGTTCCTACGAGCAGTACTTC. This codes for CSARGGWVGSSYEQYF. V usage is TRBV20-1 and J usage is TRBJ2-7, with D perhaps matching TRBD2 (6 bases). The V end lost 1 base, the J end lost 1 base, and 17 bases lay between the germline ends. The germline V gene has CDR1 DFQATT and CDR2 SNEGSKA (reference sequence). CDR3 size: 16 residues.

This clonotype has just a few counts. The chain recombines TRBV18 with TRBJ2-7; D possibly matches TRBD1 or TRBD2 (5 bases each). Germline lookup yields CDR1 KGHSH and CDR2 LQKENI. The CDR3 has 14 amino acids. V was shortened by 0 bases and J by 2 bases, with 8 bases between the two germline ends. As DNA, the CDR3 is TGTGCCAGCTCACCACCGGTGGGACCCTACGAGCAGTACTTC. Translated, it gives CASSPPVGPYEQYF. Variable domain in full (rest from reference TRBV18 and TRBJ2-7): NAGVMQNPRHLVRRRGQEARLRCSPMKGHSHVYWYRQLPEEGLKFMVYLQKENIIDESGMPKERFSAEFPKEGPSILRIQQVVRGDSAAYFCASSPPVGPYEQYFGPGTRLTVT.

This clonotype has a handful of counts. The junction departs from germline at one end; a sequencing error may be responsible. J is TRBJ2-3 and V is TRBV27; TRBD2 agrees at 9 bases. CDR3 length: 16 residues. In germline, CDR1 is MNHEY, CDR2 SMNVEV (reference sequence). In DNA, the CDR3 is TGCGCCAGCAGTTTATCGGGACTAGCTAACACAGATACGCAGTATTTT. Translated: CASSLSGLANTDTQYF.